This TCR beta chain is from a study of blood T cell repertoires in COVID-19. Concerning this clone itself: At one boundary the junction diverges from the germline segment, which might be a read error.

CDR3 length: 14 residues. Germline lookup yields CDR1 SNHLY and CDR2 FYNNEI. Profiled with immunoSEQ multiplex PCR; TCRdb holds only in-frame clones, not every one. The data contain more than 450,000 clones, 87% of them singletons. The rearrangement joins TRBV2 to TRBJ1-1, with D perhaps matching TRBD1 (6 bases). The receptor comes from a woman under 30 who had recovered from COVID-19. Sequencing was carried out using PBMCs or T cells enriched from blood (not recorded which). CDR3 coding DNA: TGTGCCAGCAGCGAAGACAGGAGGGACACTGAAGCTTTCTTT. Amino acids: CASSEDRRDTEAFF.